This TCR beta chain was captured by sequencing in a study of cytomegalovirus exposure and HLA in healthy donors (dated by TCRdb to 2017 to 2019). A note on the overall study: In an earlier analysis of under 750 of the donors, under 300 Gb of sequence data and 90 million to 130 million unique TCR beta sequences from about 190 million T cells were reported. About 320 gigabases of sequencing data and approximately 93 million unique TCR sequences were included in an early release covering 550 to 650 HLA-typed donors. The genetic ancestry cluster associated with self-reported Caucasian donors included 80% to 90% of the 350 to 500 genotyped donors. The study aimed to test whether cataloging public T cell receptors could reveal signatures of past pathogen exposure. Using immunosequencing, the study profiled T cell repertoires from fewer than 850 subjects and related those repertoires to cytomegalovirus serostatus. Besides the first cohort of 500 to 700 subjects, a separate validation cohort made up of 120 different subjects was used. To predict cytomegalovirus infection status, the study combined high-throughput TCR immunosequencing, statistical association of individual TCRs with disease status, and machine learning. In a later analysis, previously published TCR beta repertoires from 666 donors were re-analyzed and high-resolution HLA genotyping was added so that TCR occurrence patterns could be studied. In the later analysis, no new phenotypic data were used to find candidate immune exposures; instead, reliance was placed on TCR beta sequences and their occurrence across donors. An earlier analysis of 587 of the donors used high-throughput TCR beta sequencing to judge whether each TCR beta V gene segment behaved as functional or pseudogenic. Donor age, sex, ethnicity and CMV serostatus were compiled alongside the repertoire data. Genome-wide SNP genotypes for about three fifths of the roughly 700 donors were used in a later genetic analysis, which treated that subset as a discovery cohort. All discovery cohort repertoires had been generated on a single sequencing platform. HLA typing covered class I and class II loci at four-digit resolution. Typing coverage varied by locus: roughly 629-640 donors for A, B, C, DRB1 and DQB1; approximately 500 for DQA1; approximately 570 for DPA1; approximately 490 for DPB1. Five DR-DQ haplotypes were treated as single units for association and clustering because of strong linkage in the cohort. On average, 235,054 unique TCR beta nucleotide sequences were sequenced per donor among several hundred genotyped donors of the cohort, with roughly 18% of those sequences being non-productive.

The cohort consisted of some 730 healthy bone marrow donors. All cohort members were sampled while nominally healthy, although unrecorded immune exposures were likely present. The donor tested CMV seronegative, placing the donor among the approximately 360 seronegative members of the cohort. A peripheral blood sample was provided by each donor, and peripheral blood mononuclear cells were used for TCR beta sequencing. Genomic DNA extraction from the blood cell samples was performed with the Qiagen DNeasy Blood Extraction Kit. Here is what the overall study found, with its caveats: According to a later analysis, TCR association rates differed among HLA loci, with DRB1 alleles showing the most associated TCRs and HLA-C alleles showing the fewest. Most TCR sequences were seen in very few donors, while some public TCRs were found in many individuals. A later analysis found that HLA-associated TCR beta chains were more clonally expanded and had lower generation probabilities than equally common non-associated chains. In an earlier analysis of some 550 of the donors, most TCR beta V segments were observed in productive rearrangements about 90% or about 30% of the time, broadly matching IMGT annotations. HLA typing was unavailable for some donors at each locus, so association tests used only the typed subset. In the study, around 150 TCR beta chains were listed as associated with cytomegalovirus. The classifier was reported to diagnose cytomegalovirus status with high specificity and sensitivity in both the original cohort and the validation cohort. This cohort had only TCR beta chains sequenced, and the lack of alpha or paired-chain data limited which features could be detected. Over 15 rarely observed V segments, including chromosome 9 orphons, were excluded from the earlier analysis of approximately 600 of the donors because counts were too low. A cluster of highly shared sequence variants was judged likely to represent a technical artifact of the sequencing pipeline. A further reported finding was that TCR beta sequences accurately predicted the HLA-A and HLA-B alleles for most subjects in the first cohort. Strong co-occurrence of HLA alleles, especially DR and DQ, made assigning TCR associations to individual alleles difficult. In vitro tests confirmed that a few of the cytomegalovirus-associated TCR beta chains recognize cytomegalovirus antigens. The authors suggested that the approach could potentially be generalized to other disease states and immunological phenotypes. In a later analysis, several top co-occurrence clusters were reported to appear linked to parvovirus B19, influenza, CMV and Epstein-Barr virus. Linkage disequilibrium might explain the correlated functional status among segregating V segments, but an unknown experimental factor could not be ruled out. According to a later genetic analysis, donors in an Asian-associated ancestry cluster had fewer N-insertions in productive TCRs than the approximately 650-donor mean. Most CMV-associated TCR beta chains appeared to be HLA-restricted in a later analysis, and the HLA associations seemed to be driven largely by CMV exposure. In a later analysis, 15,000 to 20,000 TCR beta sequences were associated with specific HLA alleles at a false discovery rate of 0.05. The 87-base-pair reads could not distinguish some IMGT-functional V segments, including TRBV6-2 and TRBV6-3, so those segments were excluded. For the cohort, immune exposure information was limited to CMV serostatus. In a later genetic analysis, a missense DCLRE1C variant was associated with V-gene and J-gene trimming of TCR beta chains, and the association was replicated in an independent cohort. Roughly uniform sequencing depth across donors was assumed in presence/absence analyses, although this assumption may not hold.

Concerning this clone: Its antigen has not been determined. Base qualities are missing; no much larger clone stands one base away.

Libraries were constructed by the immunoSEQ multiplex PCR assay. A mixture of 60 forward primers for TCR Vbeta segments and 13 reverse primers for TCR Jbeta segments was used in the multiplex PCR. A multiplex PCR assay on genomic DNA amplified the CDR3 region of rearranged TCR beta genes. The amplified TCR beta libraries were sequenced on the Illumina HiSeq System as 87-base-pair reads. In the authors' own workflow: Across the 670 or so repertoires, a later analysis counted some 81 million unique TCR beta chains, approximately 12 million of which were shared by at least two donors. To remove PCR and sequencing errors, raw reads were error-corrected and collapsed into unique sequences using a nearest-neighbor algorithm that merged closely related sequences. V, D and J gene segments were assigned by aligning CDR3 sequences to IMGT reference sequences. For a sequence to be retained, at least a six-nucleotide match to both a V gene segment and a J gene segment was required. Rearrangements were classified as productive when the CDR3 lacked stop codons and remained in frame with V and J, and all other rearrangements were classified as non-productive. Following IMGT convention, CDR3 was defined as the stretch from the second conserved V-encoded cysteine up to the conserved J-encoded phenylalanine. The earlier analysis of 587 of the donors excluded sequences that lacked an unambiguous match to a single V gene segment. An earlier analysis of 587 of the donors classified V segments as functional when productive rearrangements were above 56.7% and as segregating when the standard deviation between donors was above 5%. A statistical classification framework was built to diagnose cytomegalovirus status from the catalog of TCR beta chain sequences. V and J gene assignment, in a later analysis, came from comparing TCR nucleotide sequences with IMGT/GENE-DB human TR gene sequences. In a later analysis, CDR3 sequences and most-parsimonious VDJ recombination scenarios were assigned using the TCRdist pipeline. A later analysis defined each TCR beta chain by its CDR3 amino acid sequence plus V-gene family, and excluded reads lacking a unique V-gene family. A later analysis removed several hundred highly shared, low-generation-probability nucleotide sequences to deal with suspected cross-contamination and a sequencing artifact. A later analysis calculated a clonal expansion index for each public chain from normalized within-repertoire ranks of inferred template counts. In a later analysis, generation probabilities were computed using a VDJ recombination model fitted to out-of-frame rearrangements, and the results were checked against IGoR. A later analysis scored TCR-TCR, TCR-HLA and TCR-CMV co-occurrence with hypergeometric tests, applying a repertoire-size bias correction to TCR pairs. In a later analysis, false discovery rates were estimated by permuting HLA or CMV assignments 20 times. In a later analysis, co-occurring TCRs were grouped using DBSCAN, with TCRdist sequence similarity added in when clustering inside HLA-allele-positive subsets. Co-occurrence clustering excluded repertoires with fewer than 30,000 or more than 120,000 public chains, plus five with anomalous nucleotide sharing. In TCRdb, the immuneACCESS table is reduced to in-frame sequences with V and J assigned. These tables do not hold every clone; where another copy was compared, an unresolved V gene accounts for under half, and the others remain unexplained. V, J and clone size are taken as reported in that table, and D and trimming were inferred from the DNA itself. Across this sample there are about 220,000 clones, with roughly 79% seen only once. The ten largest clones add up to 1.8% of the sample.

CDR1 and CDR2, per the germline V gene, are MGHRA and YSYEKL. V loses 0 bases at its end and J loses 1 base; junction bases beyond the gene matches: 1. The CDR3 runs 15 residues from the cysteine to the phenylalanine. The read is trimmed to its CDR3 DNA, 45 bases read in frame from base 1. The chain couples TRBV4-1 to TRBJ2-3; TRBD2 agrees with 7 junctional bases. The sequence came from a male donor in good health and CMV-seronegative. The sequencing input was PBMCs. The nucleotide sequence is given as TGCGCCAGCAGCCAAGATCTAGCGGGCACAGATACGCAGTATTTT. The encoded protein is CASSQDLAGTDTQYF.